This entry concerns a single T cell receptor (beta chain). CDR1 is SGHDT, CDR2 YYEEEE, per germline. This CDR3 contains 14 residues. V was cut by 1 base and J by 5 bases, with 12 bases left in between. This specimen belongs to a study of blood T cell repertoires in COVID-19. Overall study: The study drew acute and convalescent COVID-19 samples from the United States, Italy and Spain. Sample material is recorded as cDNA or gDNA derived from T cells, B-cell-depleted T cells, or PBMCs.

Original analysis: It was from reference gene primer amplification that nucleated cell counts were estimated. Profiled with immunoSEQ multiplex PCR; TCRdb holds only in-frame clones, not every one. The V and J calls and clone size come from that table; D and trimming were worked out from the DNA. This sample has roughly 200,000 clones, with approximately 85% found just once. The chain uses TRBV5-6 and TRBJ2-5; weak D call: TRBD1 (6 bases). The TCR was taken from a human donor with active or convalescent COVID-19. The donor label of this sample is uncertain. Material for sequencing was peripheral blood. The CDR3 DNA is TGTGCCAGCAGCTTGCAGGGGCTTCAGGAGACCCAGTACTTC. As protein: CASSLQGLQETQYF.